The following is a T cell receptor beta chain sequence with its context. Antigen: not known. This entry is derived from a study of T-cell memory formation after mild COVID-19. Overall study results and limits: Clones shrinking from day 15 to 85 showed even CD4/CD8 mixes; later expanders tilted CD4+.

TCRdb re-called the 5' RACE reads through MiXCR, storing one row per CDR3 protein. The table has roughly 380,000 distinct CDR3 sequences, 25% to 30% seen once; the top ten hold 13%. CDR1 and CDR2 (germline): SGHRS, YFSETQ. V lost 4 bases and J lost 10, with 11 bases in between. The CDR3 is made up of 11 amino acids. V gene TRBV5-1 combines with J gene TRBJ1-2, with D possibly being TRBD1 (6 bases). This TCR was recovered from an adult woman who had mild COVID-19 (a few samples of this study predate the infection). Cell type and time point are not known. What was sequenced was PBMCs or a T cell subset sorted from them (not recorded which). CDR3 coding DNA: TGCGCCAGCAGCCTAGGACAGCACTACACCTTC. This gives the protein CASSLGQHYTF.